Included here is one TCR beta chain sequence, with context. The data derive from a study of blood T cells in healthy people across ages. The germline V gene encodes CDR1 SGHRS and CDR2 YFSETQ. Trimming at V came to 3 bases and at J to 4 bases, leaving 14 bases not matched to a gene. The CDR3 covers 17 residues. Combining a sample-barcoded 5' primer with a J-beta primer mix, a second PCR ran for roughly 6 to 12 cycles. Sequencing of every sample gave 2.5 million or more CDR3-containing paired-end reads. MiXCR, applied by TCRdb to the 5' RACE reads, yields one record per CDR3 protein. The sample consists of hundreds of thousands of distinct CDR3 sequences, around 25% of them appearing once. These data also formed part of another study, on T cells of mothers and their children. In that study: Using around 1.6 ug per 15 ul, all extracted RNA underwent cDNA synthesis.

This chain joins TRBV5-1 and TRBJ2-3; 7 bases are a match to TRBD1. The sequencing input was blood. The receptor comes from a boy younger than 18 in good health. CDR3 sequence reads: CASSSKMTGNRADTQYF. Written as DNA, the CDR3 is TGCGCCAGCAGCTCAAAAATGACAGGGAATAGGGCAGATACGCAGTATTTT.